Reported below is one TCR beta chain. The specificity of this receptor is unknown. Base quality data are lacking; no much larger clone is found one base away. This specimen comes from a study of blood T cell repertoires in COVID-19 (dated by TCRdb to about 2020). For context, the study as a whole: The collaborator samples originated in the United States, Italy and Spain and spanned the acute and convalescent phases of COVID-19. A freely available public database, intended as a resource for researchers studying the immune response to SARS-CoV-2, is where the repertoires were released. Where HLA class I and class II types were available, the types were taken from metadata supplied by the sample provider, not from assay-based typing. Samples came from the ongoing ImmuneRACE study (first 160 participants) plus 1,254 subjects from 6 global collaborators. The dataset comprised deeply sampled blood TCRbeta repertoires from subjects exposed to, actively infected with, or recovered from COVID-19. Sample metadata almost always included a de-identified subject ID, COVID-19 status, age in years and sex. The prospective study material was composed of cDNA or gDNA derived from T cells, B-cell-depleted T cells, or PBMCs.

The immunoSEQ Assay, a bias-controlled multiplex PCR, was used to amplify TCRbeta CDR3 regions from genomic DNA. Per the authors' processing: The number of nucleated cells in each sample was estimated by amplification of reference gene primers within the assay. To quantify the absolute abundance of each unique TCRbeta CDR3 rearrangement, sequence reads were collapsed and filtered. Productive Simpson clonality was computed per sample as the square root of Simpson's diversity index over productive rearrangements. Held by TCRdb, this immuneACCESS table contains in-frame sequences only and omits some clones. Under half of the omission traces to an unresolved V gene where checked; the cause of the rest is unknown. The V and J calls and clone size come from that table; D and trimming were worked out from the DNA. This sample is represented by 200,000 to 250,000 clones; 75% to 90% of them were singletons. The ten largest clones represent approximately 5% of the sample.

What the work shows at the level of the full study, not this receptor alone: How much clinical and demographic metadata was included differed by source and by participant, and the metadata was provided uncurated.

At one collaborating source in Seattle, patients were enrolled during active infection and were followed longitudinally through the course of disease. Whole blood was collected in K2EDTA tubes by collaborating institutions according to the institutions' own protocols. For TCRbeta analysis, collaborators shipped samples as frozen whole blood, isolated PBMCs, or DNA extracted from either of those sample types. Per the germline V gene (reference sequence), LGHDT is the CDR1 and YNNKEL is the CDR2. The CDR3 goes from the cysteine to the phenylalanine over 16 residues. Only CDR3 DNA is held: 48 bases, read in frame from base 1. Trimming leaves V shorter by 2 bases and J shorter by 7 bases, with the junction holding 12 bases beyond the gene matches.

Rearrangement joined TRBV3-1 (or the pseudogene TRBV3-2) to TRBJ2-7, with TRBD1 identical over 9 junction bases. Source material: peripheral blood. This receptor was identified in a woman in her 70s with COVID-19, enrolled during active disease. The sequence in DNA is TGTGCCAGCAGCCAACCGAGACCGGGACAGGGAAAAGAGCAGTACTTC. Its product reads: CASSQPRPGQGKEQYF.